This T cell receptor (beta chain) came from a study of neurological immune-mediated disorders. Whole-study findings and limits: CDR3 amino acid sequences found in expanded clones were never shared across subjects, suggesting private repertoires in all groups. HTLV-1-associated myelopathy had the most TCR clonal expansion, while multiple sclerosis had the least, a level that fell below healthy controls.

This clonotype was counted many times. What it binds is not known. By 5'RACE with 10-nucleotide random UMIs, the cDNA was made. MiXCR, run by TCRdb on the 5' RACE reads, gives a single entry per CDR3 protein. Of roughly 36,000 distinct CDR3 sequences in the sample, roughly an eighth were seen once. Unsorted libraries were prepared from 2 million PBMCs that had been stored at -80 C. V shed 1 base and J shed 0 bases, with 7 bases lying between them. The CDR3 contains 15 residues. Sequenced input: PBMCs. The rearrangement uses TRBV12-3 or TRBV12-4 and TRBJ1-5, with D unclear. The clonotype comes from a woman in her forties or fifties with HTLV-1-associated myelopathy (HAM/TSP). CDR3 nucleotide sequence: TGTGCCAGCAGTTTAGGGGGTAATAGCAATCAGCCCCAGCATTTT. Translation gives CASSLGGNSNQPQHF.